This TCR beta chain was found in a study of T cell repertoires in cytomegalovirus infection (dated by TCRdb to about 2019). About the full investigation: The HLA type of each donor mattered for the analysis, because public TCR beta signatures pointed to carriage of CMV infection along with the matching HLA type. Results and caveats for the whole study, not just this receptor: The ex vivo response was dominated by HLA-C-restricted CMV-specific TCR beta clonotypes, which also provided the single most frequent clonotype in two of eight donors. Cumulative frequency of public TCR beta family members discriminated carriers of CMV infection plus the relevant HLA type in this cohort and an independent 352-donor cohort.

Of note for this clonotype: No cognate antigen has been identified for it. Base qualities are not at hand, and no much larger clone is one base apart.

The sequencer was an Illumina HiSeq 1500. The raw public reads went through TCRdb reprocessing: fastp at Q25, MiXCR clone calling, in-frame beta chains kept. Every entry covers one CDR3 protein and lists the most common genes and DNA from its rows. This sample lists fewer than 250,000 distinct CDR3 sequences; roughly an eighth were detected once. 1.5% to 2% of the sample is taken by the ten largest. This sequence was found in a human donor in good health (CMV status not recorded). Some clones in this sample may be carry-over from other donors' samples. The specimen sequenced was PBMCs.

In nucleotide form, the sequence is TGCAGTGAGAAGGGAGGGGAGGGCAGGGTTAGCAATCAGCCCCAGCATTTT. This yields the protein CSEKGGEGRVSNQPQHF. The chain joins TRBV20-1 to TRBJ1-5; TRBD1 is a weak D gene call, 5 bases matching. The CDR3 numbers 17 residues from cysteine through phenylalanine. The only DNA kept is the CDR3, 51 bases in frame from the first base. Per the germline V gene (reference sequence), DFQATT is the CDR1 and SNEGSKA is the CDR2. Trimming at the junction amounts to 7 bases on V and 0 bases on J, and the germline ends lie 22 bases apart.